The sequence of this TCR beta chain was determined in a study of T cell responses to AZD1222 COVID-19 vaccine (dated by TCRdb to 2020 to 2022). For the study in its entirety: TCR sequencing was performed for roughly 250 trial participants, of whom about 210 were given two doses of AZD1222 and approximately 25 were given two doses of MenACWY control vaccine. Trial participants were enrolled by age into subgroups of 18-55, 56-69 and 70-plus years, and roughly 150, 30 and 60 TCR-sequenced participants, respectively, were included in these subgroups. Study-wide conclusions, independent of this receptor: Reportedly, close to half of the unique spike-specific TCRs recognized epitopes lying outside the regions that are mutated in the B.1.351 and B.1.1.7 variants. In the small 56-69-year group, the increase in depth fell short of significance, most likely because of low power. The whole spike protein was spanned by vaccine-associated CD4 TCRs, and dominant responses were seen in regions 160-218 and 743-854. Spike-specific TCR breadth and depth rose significantly after two AZD1222 doses compared with day 0 and with MenACWY recipients. Because no day 14 peak-response samples were available, the repertoires could be characterized only after the peak T cell response. Most participants were white British and females outnumbered males, and the authors suggested that clonal diversity may have been underestimated. Conclusions about previously exposed vaccinees are limited because only six or seven AZD1222 recipients were SARS-CoV-2 seropositive at baseline.

The CDR3 regions of human TCRbeta chains were analyzed by immunosequencing. As for the authors' bioinformatics: Repertoire TCRs were checked for matches against a reference library of SARS-CoV-2-specific TCRs that had been generated using the MIRA antigen-specificity platform. Breadth meant the fraction of unique TCRs that were SARS-CoV-2-associated, whereas depth meant the fraction of total T cells that were SARS-CoV-2-associated. Using the MIRA data, each spike-specific TCR was mapped to the spike region that the TCR reacts to and placed in a CD4 or CD8 class. Log10-transformed breadth and depth values were compared by one-way ANOVA with Sidak's multiple comparisons tests. Imported from immuneACCESS, the table was reduced by TCRdb to in-frame sequences with V and J called. These copies leave out some clones; in studies compared against another copy, an unresolved V gene accounts for under half, and the cause of the remainder is not known. V, J and clone size reflect that table, while D and trimming were determined from the DNA. Within this sample are roughly 130,000 clones, with 92% of them counted one time only. Under 4.5% of the sample lies in the top ten.

This specimen's time point label, per the study, means: about 28 days (+/-7) after the second vaccine dose. AZD1222 recipients whose second dose came at about 4 weeks and those whose second dose came at about 12 weeks were combined into one group, since spike-specific TCR depth and breadth did not differ between the two schedules. Vaccinee samples came from UK trials COV001 and COV002, including a single-blind randomized controlled phase 2/3 trial of AZD1222 (ChAdOx1 nCoV-19) in healthy adults. Trial participant PBMC samples were collected at day 0 and day 28 after the second dose for TCRbeta chain sequencing. V is cut by 5 bases and J by 4 bases, and the space between the germline ends is 9 bases. Including the terminal cysteine and phenylalanine, the CDR3 comprises 13 residues. Only the CDR3 region is kept as DNA, spanning 39 bases read in frame from base 1. Based on the germline V gene (reference sequence), the CDR1 and CDR2 sequences are MNHEY and SMNVEV.

This clone was counted only a few times. No cognate antigen has been identified for it. The sample holds no much larger clone one base away, and base qualities are not on file. This specimen consisted of peripheral blood, obtained 28 days after the second AZD1222 dose. The sequence joins TRBV27 to TRBJ1-5; no D gene can be assigned with confidence. The clonotype comes from an adult who received the AZD1222 COVID-19 vaccine. DNA sequence: TGTGCCAGCAGTCCGGGCAATAATCAGCCCCAGCATTTT. Its translation is CASSPGNNQPQHF.